This TCR beta chain was sequenced for a study of blood T cells in healthy people across ages. This CDR3 has 17 amino acids. With 3 bases removed from V and 0 bases from J, the gap between germline ends came to 16 bases. Germline assignment: CDR1 MDHEN and CDR2 SYDVKM. The total RNA that was extracted per sample amounted to at least 5.5 micrograms. Primers used in a second PCR of roughly 6 to 11 cycles were a sample-barcoded 5' primer and a J-beta primer mix. A 12-random-nucleotide template-switch adaptor tagged each cDNA molecule. TCRdb re-called the 5' RACE reads with MiXCR, one entry per CDR3 protein. The sample holds fewer than 750,000 distinct CDR3 sequences, less than 60% seen once. This clonotype was seen more than once but under ten times. What it binds is unknown. Study-level points and caveats: Naive and antigen-experienced cells could not be conclusively compared, given unsorted PBMCs. Older age coincided with a roughly linear decline in TCR beta diversity per million T cells.

The chain recombines TRBV28 with TRBJ2-3, with unresolved D. This sequence originates from an elderly man in good health. What was sequenced was blood. The CDR3 here is CASSFRSQGTSTDTQYF. Here the CDR3 DNA reads TGTGCCAGCAGTTTCCGGTCCCAAGGTACTAGCACAGATACGCAGTATTTT.